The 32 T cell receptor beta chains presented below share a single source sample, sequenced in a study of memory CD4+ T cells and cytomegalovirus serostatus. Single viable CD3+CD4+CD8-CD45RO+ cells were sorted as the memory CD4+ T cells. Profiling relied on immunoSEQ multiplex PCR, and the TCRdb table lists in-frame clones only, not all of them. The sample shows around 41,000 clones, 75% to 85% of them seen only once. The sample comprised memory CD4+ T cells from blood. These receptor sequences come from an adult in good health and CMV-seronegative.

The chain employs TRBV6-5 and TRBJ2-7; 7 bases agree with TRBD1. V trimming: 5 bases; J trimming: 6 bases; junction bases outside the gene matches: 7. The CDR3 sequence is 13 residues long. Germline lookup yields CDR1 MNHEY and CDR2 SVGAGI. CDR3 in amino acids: CASSERGLGEQYF. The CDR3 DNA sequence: TGTGCCAGCAGTGAAAGGGGGCTAGGCGAGCAGTACTTC.

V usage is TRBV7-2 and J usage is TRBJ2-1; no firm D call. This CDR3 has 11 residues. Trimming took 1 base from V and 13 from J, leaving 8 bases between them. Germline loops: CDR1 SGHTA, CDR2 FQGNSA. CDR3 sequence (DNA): TGTGCCAGCAGCTTAGATTCGTTTCAGTTCTTC. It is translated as CASSLDSFQFF.

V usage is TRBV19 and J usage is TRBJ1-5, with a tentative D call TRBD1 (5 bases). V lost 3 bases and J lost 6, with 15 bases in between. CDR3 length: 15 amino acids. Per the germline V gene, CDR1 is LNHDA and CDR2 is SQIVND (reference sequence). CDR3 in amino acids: CASSIRQGGTQPQHF. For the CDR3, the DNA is TGTGCCAGTAGTATTCGGCAGGGTGGTACTCAGCCCCAGCATTTT.

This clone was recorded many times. CDR3 loop: CASGPGTGTYEQYF. The CDR3 DNA sequence: TGTGCCAGCGGTCCCGGGACAGGGACCTACGAGCAGTACTTC. The J gene is TRBJ2-7, the V gene TRBV6-5; 9 nucleotides agree with TRBD1. The CDR3 is 14 amino acids. With 8 bases clipped from V and 2 bases from J, the junction kept 7 bases outside the gene matches. Germline assignment: CDR1 MNHEY and CDR2 SVGAGI.

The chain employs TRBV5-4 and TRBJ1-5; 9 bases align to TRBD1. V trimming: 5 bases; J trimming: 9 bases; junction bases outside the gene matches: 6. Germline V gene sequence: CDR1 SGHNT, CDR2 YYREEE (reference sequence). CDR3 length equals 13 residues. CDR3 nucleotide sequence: TGTGCCAGCAGTCCGGGACAGGGTGGGCCCCAGCATTTT. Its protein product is CASSPGQGGPQHF.

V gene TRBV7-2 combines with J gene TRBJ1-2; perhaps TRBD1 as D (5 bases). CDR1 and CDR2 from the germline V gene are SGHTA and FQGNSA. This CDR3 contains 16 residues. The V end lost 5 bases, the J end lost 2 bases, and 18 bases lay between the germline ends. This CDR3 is CASSPRGVASNYGYTF. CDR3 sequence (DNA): TGTGCCAGCAGCCCACGGGGGGTCGCGTCGAACTATGGCTACACCTTC.

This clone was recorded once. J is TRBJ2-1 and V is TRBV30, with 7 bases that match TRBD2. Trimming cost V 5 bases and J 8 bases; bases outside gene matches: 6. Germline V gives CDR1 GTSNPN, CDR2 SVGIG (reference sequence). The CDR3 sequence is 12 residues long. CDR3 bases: TGTGCCTGGGGGGAGGGCCGCGATGAGCAGTTCTTC. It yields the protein CAWGEGRDEQFF.

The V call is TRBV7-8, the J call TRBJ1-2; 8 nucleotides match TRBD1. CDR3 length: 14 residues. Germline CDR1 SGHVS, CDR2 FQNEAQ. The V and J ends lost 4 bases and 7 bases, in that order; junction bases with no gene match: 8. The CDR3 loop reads CASSSFGQGGGYTF. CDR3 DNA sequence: TGTGCCAGCAGCTCGTTCGGACAGGGAGGTGGCTACACCTTC.

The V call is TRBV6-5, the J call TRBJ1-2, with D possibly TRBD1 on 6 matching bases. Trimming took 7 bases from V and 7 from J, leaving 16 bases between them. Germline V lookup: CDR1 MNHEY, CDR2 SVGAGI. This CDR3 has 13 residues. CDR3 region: CASKGGLASGYTF. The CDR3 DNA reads TGTGCCAGCAAGGGGGGACTGGCGTCTGGCTACACCTTC.

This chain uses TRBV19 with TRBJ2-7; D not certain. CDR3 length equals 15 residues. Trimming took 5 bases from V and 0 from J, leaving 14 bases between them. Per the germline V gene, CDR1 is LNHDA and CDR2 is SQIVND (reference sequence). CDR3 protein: CASSRTIRSSYEQYF. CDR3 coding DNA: TGTGCCAGTAGTCGGACGATCAGGAGCTCCTACGAGCAGTACTTC. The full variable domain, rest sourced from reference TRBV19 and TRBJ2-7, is DGGITQSPKYLFRKEGQNVTLSCEQNLNHDAMYWYRQDPGQGLRLIYYSQIVNDFQKGDIAEGYSVSREKKESFPLTVTSAQKNPTAFYLCASSRTIRSSYEQYFGPGTRLTVT.

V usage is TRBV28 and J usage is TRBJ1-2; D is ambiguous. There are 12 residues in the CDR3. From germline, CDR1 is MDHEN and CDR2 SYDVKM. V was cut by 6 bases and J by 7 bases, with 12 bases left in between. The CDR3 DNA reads TGTGCCAGCAGGATGCCCCACTCTGGCTACACCTTC. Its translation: CASRMPHSGYTF.

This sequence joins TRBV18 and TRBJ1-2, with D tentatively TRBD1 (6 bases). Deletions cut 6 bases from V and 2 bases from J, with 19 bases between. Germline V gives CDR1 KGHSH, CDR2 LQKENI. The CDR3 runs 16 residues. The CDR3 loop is CASSPSGGRGNYGYTF. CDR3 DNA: TGTGCCAGCTCCCCCTCCGGGGGGCGAGGAAACTATGGCTACACCTTC.

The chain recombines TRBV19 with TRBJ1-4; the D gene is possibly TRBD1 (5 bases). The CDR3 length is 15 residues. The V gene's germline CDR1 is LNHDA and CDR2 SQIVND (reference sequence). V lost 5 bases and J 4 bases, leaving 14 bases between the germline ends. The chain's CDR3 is CASSLRAGGNEKLFF. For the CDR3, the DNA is TGTGCCAGTAGTCTCAGGGCTGGTGGTAATGAAAAACTGTTTTTT.

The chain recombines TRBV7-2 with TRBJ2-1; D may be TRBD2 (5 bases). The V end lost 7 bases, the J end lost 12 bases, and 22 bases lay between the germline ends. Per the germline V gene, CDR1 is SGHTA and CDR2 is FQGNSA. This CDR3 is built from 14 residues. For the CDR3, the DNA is TGTGCCAGCACCCTCAGACGAGAGGGAGTGCCGCAGTTCTTC. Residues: CASTLRREGVPQFF.

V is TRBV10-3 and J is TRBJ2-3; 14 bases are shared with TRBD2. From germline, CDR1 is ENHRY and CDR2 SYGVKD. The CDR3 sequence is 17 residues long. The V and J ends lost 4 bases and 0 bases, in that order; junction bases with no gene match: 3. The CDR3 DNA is TGTGCCATCAGTGCCGGACTAGCGGGGGGTAGCACAGATACGCAGTATTTT. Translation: CAISAGLAGGSTDTQYF.

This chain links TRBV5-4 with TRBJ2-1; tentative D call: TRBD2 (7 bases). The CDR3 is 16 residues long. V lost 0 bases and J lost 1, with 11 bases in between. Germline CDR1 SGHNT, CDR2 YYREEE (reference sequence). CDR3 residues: CASSLDGGASYNEQFF. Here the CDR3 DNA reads TGTGCCAGCAGCTTGGATGGGGGGGCTTCCTACAATGAGCAGTTCTTC.

CDR3: CAWSSLGDVSTDTQYF. CDR3 coding DNA: TGTGCCTGGAGTTCCTTGGGGGATGTCAGCACAGATACGCAGTATTTT. The chain uses TRBV30 and TRBJ2-3, with D tentatively TRBD1 or TRBD2 (5 bases each). This CDR3 region has 16 residues. Deletions cut 2 bases from V and 0 bases from J, with 15 bases between. The germline CDR1 and CDR2 sequences are GTSNPN and SVGIG (reference sequence).

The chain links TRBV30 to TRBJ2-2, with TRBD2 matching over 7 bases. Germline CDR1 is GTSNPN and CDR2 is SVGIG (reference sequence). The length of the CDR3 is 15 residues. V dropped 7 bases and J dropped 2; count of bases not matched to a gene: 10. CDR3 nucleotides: TGTGCCTCGCCATATTGGGGGGGAAACACCGGGGAGCTGTTTTTT. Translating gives CASPYWGGNTGELFF.

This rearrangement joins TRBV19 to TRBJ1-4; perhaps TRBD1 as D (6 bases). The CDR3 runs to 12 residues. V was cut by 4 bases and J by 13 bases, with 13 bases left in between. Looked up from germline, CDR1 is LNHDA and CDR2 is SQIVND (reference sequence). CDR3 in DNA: TGTGCCAGTAGTAGTATCGGCAGGGGACTGTTTTTT. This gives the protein CASSSIGRGLFF.

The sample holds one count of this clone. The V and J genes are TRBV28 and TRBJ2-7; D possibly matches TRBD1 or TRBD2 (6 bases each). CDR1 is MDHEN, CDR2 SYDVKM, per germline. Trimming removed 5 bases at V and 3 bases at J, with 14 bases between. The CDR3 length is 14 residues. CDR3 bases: TGTGCCAGCAGTACCCCGGGGGCCTTCTACGAGCAGTACTTC. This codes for CASSTPGAFYEQYF.

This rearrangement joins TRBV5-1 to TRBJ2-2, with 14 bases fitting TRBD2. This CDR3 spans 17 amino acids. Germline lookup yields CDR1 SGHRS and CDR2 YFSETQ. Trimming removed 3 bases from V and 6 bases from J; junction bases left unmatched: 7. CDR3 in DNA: TGCGCCAGCAGCTGGGTGGGACTAGCGGGAGCGTCCGGGGAGCTGTTTTTT. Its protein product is CASSWVGLAGASGELFF.

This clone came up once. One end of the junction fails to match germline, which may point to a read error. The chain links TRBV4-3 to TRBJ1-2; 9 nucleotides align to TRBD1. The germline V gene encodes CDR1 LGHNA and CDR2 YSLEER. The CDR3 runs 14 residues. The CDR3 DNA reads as TGCGCCAGCAGCCAAAGACAGGGGGGAATGTCCATTTACTTC. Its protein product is CASSQRQGGMSIYF.

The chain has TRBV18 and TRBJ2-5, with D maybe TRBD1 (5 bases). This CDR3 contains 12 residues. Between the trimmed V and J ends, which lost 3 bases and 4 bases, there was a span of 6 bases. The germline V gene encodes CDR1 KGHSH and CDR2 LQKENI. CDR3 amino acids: CASSPQGETQYF. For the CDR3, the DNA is TGTGCCAGCTCACCGCAGGGAGAGACCCAGTACTTC.

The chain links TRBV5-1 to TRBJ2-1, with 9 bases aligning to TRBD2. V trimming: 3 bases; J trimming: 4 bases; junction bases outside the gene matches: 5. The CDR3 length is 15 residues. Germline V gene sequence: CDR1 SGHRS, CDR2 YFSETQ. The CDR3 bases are TGCGCCAGCAGCTCGCCGACTAGCGGATACAATGAGCAGTTCTTC. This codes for CASSSPTSGYNEQFF.

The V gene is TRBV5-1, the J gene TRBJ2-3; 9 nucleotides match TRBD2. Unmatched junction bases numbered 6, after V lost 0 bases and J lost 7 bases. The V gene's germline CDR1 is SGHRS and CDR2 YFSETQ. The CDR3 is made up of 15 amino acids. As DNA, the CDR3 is TGCGCCAGCAGCTTGGTTCCTAGCGGGAAGAATACGCAGTATTTT. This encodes CASSLVPSGKNTQYF.

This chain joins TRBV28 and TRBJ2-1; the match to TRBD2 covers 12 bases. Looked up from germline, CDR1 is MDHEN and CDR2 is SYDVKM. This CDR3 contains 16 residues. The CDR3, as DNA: TGTGCGTCGGGACTAGCGGGCCTCGGCTCCTACAATGAGCAGTTCTTC. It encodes CASGLAGLGSYNEQFF.

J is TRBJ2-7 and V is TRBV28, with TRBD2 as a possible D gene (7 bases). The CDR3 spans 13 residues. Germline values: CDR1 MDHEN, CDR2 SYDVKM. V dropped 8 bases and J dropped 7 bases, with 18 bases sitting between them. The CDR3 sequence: CASSGGGAGEQYF. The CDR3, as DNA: TGTGCCAGCTCTGGGGGGGGCGCAGGGGAGCAGTACTTC.

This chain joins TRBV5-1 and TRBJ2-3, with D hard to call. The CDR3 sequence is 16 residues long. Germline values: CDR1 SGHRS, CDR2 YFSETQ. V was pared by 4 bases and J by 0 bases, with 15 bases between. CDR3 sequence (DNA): TGCGCCAGCAGCCTCTTCCCGGGTGCTAGCACAGATACGCAGTATTTT. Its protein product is CASSLFPGASTDTQYF.

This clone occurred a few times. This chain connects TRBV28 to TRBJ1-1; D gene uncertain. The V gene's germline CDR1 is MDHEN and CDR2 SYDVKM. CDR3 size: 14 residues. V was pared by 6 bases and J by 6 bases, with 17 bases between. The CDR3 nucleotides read TGTGCCAGCAGCACCAGACGAAGGGCGTCTGAAGCTTTCTTT. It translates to CASSTRRRASEAFF.

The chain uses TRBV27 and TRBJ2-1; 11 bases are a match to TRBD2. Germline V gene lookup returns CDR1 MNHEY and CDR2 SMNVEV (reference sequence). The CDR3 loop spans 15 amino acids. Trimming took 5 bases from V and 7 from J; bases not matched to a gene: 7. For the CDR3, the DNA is TGTGCCAGCAGTCTTAGCGGGAGGGCCTTGAATGAGCAGTTCTTC. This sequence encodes CASSLSGRALNEQFF.

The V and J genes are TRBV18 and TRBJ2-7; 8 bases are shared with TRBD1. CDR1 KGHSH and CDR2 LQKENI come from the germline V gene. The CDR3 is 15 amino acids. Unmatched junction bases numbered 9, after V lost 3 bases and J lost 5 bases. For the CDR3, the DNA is TGTGCCAGCTCACCCCCCGGCAGGGGGCTCGACGAGCAGTACTTC. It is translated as CASSPPGRGLDEQYF.

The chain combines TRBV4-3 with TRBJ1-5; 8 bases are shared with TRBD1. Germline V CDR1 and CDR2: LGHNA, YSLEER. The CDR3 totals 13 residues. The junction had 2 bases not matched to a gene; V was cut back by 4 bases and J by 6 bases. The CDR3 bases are TGCGCCAGCAGCCCCGACAGGGGTCAGCCCCAGCATTTT. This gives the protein CASSPDRGQPQHF.